Below are 29 T cell receptor beta chains sequenced from a single sample in a study of shared clonotypes between healthy human individuals (dated by TCRdb to 2020 to 2022). The library was made by the immunoSEQ multiplex PCR assay. In its TCRdb copy, this immuneACCESS table keeps in-frame sequences only and misses some clones. Where compared with another copy, unresolved V genes explain less than half of these, and the others have no known cause. The sample records over 2 million clones, roughly 96% of which are singletons. 0.1% to 0.15% of the sample rests with the top ten. The specimen sequenced was naive CD4+ T cells sorted from blood. The intended sense of this specimen's cell subset or site label: CD45RA+ positively selected. These receptors were collected from a man between 18 and 29 years old in good health.

Worth noting for this clone: At the DNA level, this CDR3 is encoded by other sequences in the same sample as well. The chain carries TRBV28 and TRBJ1-3; D is unclear. The CDR3 is made up of 12 amino acids. The germline gives CDR1 MDHEN, CDR2 SYDVKM. V was trimmed by 2 bases and J by 7 bases, leaving 6 bases between them. CDR3 amino acids: CASSLNRNTIYF. Here the CDR3 DNA reads TGTGCCAGCAGTTTAAATAGGAACACCATATATTTT.

The count of this clone is one. The DNA is omitted, as the CDR3 cannot be located on it reliably, and the CDR3 follows TCRdb's listing. The chain uses TRBV25-1 and TRBJ1-2. Both ends counted, the CDR3 spans 15 residues. Germline V lookup: CDR1 MGHDK, CDR2 SYGVNS. CDR3 amino acids: CASSTSGGAYYGYTF.

The chain recombines TRBV18 with TRBJ2-2; no clear D gene. The V gene's germline CDR1 is KGHSH and CDR2 LQKENI. Trimming pared 1 base from V and 5 bases from J, leaving 5 bases between. CDR3 length: 13 amino acids. The CDR3 nucleotides read TGTGCCAGCTCACCACAAAGGACCGGGGAGCTGTTTTTT. Protein: CASSPQRTGELFF.

The V and J genes are TRBV15 and TRBJ2-2, with a possible D match to TRBD1 (6 bases). The CDR3 consists of 12 residues. The V gene's germline CDR1 is LNHNV and CDR2 YYDKDF (reference sequence). Trimming stripped 8 bases from V and 4 bases from J, with 8 bases between. The CDR3 protein is CATHRVTGELFF. CDR3 coding DNA: TGTGCCACCCACAGGGTCACCGGGGAGCTGTTTTTT.

This chain joins TRBV25-1 and TRBJ2-7, with 7 nucleotides matching TRBD2. Germline V CDR1 and CDR2: MGHDK, SYGVNS. This CDR3 is built from 15 residues. Trimming at V came to 2 bases and at J to 3 bases, leaving 7 bases not matched to a gene. The CDR3 DNA follows: TGTGCCAGCAGTGAAGCTAGCGGTCTCTACTACGAGCAGTACTTC. Its protein product is CASSEASGLYYEQYF.

The chain joins TRBV10-3 to TRBJ2-1; 9 bases line up with TRBD1. This CDR3 region has 15 residues. CDR1 and CDR2 from the germline V gene are ENHRY and SYGVKD. The ends lost 4 bases at V and 4 bases at J; junction bases unmatched: 5. The CDR3 sequence is CAISGSTGGYNEQFF. Written as DNA, the CDR3 is TGTGCCATCAGTGGGTCGACAGGGGGGTACAATGAGCAGTTCTTC.

The chain has TRBV1 and TRBJ2-5; TRBD2, the D gene given by the table, was not confirmed from the DNA. TRBV1 is marked as a pseudogene. The CDR3 runs to 20 residues. The CDR3 region has the DNA TGCACCAGCAGCCAAGAAGAAAAGCCGACGGCATACCGAGGCCAAGAGACCCAGTACTTC. This translates into CTSSQEEKPTAYRGQETQYF.

The count of this clone is one. The chain uses TRBV7-8 and TRBJ2-7; D uncertain. V was clipped by 4 bases and J by 0 bases, with 13 bases between them. The CDR3 totals 15 residues. Germline CDR1 is SGHVS and CDR2 is FQNEAQ. CDR3 sequence reads: CASSSRTDSSYEQYF. The CDR3 nucleotides read TGTGCCAGCAGCTCCCGAACAGATAGCTCCTACGAGCAGTACTTC.

V usage is TRBV6-1 and J usage is TRBJ1-6, with D hard to call. V was clipped by 7 bases and J by 6 bases, with 16 bases between them. This CDR3 has 15 amino acids. Germline assignment: CDR1 MNHNS and CDR2 SASEGT. Written as DNA, the CDR3 is TGTGCCAGCACTAGCACCAGCGGTGGTAATTCACCCCTCCACTTT. Residues: CASTSTSGGNSPLHF.

V usage is TRBV28 and J usage is TRBJ1-2; no definite D call. The CDR3 consists of 13 residues. The V gene lost 5 bases and the J gene lost 3 bases, with 10 bases spanning the gap. CDR1 and CDR2 from the germline V gene are MDHEN and SYDVKM. Written as DNA, the CDR3 is TGTGCCAGCAGTCTCGGGTCATACTATGGCTACACCTTC. Encoded protein: CASSLGSYYGYTF.

This chain connects TRBV27 to TRBJ2-7; 11 bases fit TRBD1. The V gene's germline CDR1 is MNHEY and CDR2 SMNVEV (reference sequence). The CDR3 is 13 residues long. Germline trimming cut 6 bases from V and 6 bases from J; bases unmatched to any gene: 4. CDR3 loop: CASRGQGVAEQYF. The DNA for the CDR3 is TGTGCCAGCAGGGGACAGGGGGTCGCCGAGCAGTACTTC.

On this clone: The identical CDR3 is also encoded by other nucleotide sequences in the sample. V gene TRBV5-6 combines with J gene TRBJ2-7, with D unresolved. The CDR3 totals 12 residues. V was cut by 0 bases and J by 3 bases, with 4 bases left in between. CDR1 is SGHDT, CDR2 YYEEEE, per germline. In nucleotides, the CDR3 is TGTGCCAGCAGCTTGGTTAACTACGAGCAGTACTTC. Protein: CASSLVNYEQYF.

V and J are TRBV7-6 and TRBJ1-6; TRBD1 is a possible D gene (5 bases). The V end was cut by 6 bases, the J end by 6 bases, with 15 bases between. Germline loops: CDR1 SGHVS, CDR2 FNYEAQ. The CDR3 loop spans 15 amino acids. DNA for the CDR3: TGTGCCAGCAGGCCGACAGCAAGTTTTAATTCACCCCTCCACTTT. It encodes CASRPTASFNSPLHF.

The V call is TRBV2, the J call TRBJ1-1; no reliable D call. Germline V gene sequence: CDR1 SNHLY, CDR2 FYNNEI. The CDR3 runs to 14 residues. The ends were cut back, 6 bases at V and 0 bases at J, with 11 bases in the middle. CDR3 loop: CASRVRGMNTEAFF. The CDR3 DNA reads as TGTGCCAGCAGGGTCAGAGGGATGAACACTGAAGCTTTCTTT.

The chain combines TRBV5-1 with TRBJ1-4, with D perhaps TRBD1 (5 bases). The CDR3 runs to 14 residues. In germline, CDR1 is SGHRS, CDR2 YFSETQ. V lost 2 bases, J lost 4 bases, and 9 bases lay in between. For the CDR3, the DNA is TGCGCCAGCAGCTTTGACAGTAGTAATGAAAAACTGTTTTTT. Amino acids: CASSFDSSNEKLFF.

This chain joins TRBV2 and TRBJ2-5; no firm D call. The CDR3 has 14 residues. From germline, CDR1 is SNHLY and CDR2 FYNNEI. Trimming cost V 4 bases and J 4 bases, with 13 bases left between them. CDR3 protein: CASSVWIEAETQYF. CDR3 bases: TGTGCCAGCAGTGTATGGATAGAGGCAGAGACCCAGTACTTC.

The gene calls are TRBV5-4 and TRBJ1-1, with TRBD1 matching 8 bases. Unmatched junction bases numbered 11, after V lost 0 bases and J lost 4 bases. The CDR3 runs 17 residues. Germline V gene lookup returns CDR1 SGHNT and CDR2 YYREEE (reference sequence). CDR3 nucleotides: TGTGCCAGCAGCTTGGCCCTACCTGGACAGGGAGTCACTGAAGCTTTCTTT. Its protein product is CASSLALPGQGVTEAFF.

The chain recombines TRBV5-6 with TRBJ2-3, with 10 bases identical to TRBD2. The trim removed 2 bases at V and 4 bases at J, leaving 7 bases unmatched. Germline-derived CDR1 and CDR2 are SGHDT and YYEEEE. CDR3 length: 16 amino acids. The CDR3 nucleotides read TGTGCCAGCAGCTTACTAGCGGGGCCCAGGGCAGATACGCAGTATTTT. Protein sequence: CASSLLAGPRADTQYF.

The gene calls are TRBV18 and TRBJ2-5; 14 nucleotides agree with TRBD2. The germline V gene has CDR1 KGHSH and CDR2 LQKENI. This CDR3 contains 17 residues. Trimming at V came to 3 bases and at J to 4 bases, leaving 7 bases not matched to a gene. The CDR3 is CASSPTSGRALRETQYF. CDR3 in DNA: TGTGCCAGCTCACCGACTAGCGGGAGGGCCTTAAGAGAGACCCAGTACTTC.

The chain joins TRBV30 to TRBJ1-2; no reliable D call. The CDR3 is 13 amino acids. Trimming cost V 4 bases and J 4 bases, with 13 bases left between them. CDR1 GTSNPN and CDR2 SVGIG come from the germline V gene (reference sequence). As DNA, the CDR3 is TGTGCCTGGATAACGAGGGAACCCTATGGCTACACCTTC. Protein sequence: CAWITREPYGYTF.

V is TRBV7-2 and J is TRBJ2-1; TRBD2 matches 7 bases. In germline, CDR1 is SGHTA, CDR2 FQGNSA. The CDR3 totals 14 residues. J gave up 6 bases and V 2 bases, and 4 bases lay outside the gene matches. CDR3 loop: CASSLSGATNEQFF. The DNA of the CDR3 is TGTGCCAGCAGCTTAAGCGGGGCAACCAATGAGCAGTTCTTC.

V gene TRBV7-2 combines with J gene TRBJ1-6; D not certain. The CDR3 covers 13 residues. Germline assignment: CDR1 SGHTA and CDR2 FQGNSA. With 8 bases removed from V and 7 bases from J, the gap between germline ends came to 12 bases. The CDR3 DNA reads TGTGCCAGCGAAGCCCTCGGGAATTCACCCCTCCACTTT. This codes for CASEALGNSPLHF.

This chain links TRBV19 with TRBJ2-7; TRBD1 matches at 9 bases. Germline V gives CDR1 LNHDA, CDR2 SQIVND (reference sequence). The V gene end was trimmed by 5 bases and the J gene end by 1 base; junction bases not matched to a gene: 3. CDR3 length equals 14 residues. This CDR3 reads CASSRTGDSYEQYF. CDR3 DNA sequence: TGTGCCAGTAGTCGGACAGGGGATTCCTACGAGCAGTACTTC.

This clone has just one count. Just one base apart from a much larger clone, this may be a read error. This chain uses TRBV25-1 with TRBJ2-7; 9 positions agree with TRBD1. V lost 6 bases, J lost 2 bases, and 5 bases stayed unmatched. The germline V gene encodes CDR1 MGHDK and CDR2 SYGVNS. The CDR3 sequence is 14 residues long. The CDR3 loop is CASSPGTGPYEQYF. Written as DNA, the CDR3 is TGTGCCAGCAGCCCCGGGACAGGGCCCTACGAGCAGTACTTC.

The chain joins TRBV6-1 to TRBJ1-1, with 8 nucleotides matching TRBD1. This CDR3 comprises 12 residues. V lost 6 bases, J lost 7 bases, and 4 bases stayed unmatched. CDR1 is MNHNS, CDR2 SASEGT, per germline. As DNA, the CDR3 is TGTGCCAGCAGGACAGGGGTTATTGAAGCTTTCTTT. This encodes CASRTGVIEAFF.

This clone was detected many times. V and J are TRBV5-6 and TRBJ1-1; TRBD1 might be the D (5 bases). This CDR3 has 15 amino acids. Germline CDR1 and CDR2: SGHDT and YYEEEE. V shed 0 bases and J shed 4 bases, with 13 bases lying between them. The CDR3 is CASSLEPGKGTEAFF. CDR3 DNA sequence: TGTGCCAGCAGCTTGGAGCCAGGGAAGGGCACTGAAGCTTTCTTT.

Note on this clone: The same CDR3 can be traced to other DNA sequences in this sample. This chain links TRBV6-6 with TRBJ1-3, with TRBD1 matching 8 bases. This CDR3 has 15 residues. V shed 6 bases and J 0 bases; nucleotides not matched to a gene: 4. From germline, CDR1 is MNHNY and CDR2 SVGAGI (reference sequence). This CDR3 is CASSFGQGSGNTIYF. In nucleotides, the CDR3 is TGTGCCAGCAGCTTCGGACAGGGCTCTGGAAACACCATATATTTT.

The chain's CDR3 is CAISYSGNQPQHF. CDR3 nucleotides: TGTGCCATCAGTTATTCGGGGAATCAGCCCCAGCATTTT. The chain uses TRBV10-3 and TRBJ1-5; D unclear. V lost 5 bases to trimming and J lost 4 bases, with 9 bases between them. The CDR3 consists of 13 residues. Germline lookup yields CDR1 ENHRY and CDR2 SYGVKD.

The chain carries TRBV6-1 and TRBJ1-4; D is perhaps TRBD1 (5 bases). Trimming cost V 6 bases and J 3 bases, with 14 bases left between them. CDR1 is MNHNS, CDR2 SASEGT, per germline. This CDR3 spans 15 amino acids. For the CDR3, the DNA is TGTGCCAGCAGCCGGGACCCAACACCTAATGAAAAACTGTTTTTT. This codes for CASSRDPTPNEKLFF.